A selection of T cell receptor beta chains follows, all from one sample in a study of tumor and adjacent non-tumor tissue in lung cancer. Via MiXCR, TCRdb re-called the multiplex PCR reads, giving one row per CDR3 protein. The profile shows around 79,000 distinct CDR3 sequences, roughly two thirds of them singletons. Sequenced sample: lung tumor tissue. These receptors were obtained from a woman aged 40 to 50 with non-small cell lung cancer. The CDR3 runs from the conserved cysteine through the conserved F or W.

j_call | v_call | cdr3_aa
TRBJ2-1 | TRBV28 | CASRMPLNEQFF
TRBJ1-2 | TRBV28 | CASSLARGAGYTF
TRBJ2-1 | TRBV6-5 | CSSSLSGSSSSYNEQFF
TRBJ2-1 | TRBV5-6 | CASSHMQGEQFF
TRBJ2-5 | TRBV11-2 | CASSPWTGQETQNF
TRBJ1-6 | TRBV11-2 | CASSSDRDSSPLNF
TRBJ2-1 | TRBV11-1 | CASSHTQGIHNKHFF
TRBJ2-3 | TRBV6-5 | CASGYSANMQYF
TRBJ2-7 | TRBV6-5 | CASSKPRTGNYDQYF
TRBJ1-2 | TRBV25-1 | CASSELKGNGYTF
TRBJ2-5 | TRBV11-2 | CASSLLYGKTQYF
TRBJ2-1 | TRBV2 | CASMTSGNYNEQLF
TRBJ2-3 | TRBV5-6 | CASSLSDTQYF
TRBJ2-7 | TRBV11-1 | CTSGVRGGVYEQYF
TRBJ2-3 | TRBV6-2/TRBV6-3 | CASSSTSGCTDTQYF
TRBJ2-7 | TRBV29-1 | CSLGDGGVYEHYF
TRBJ2-2 | TRBV18 | CASSPTGKADTRELFF
TRBJ2-6 | TRBV6-1 | CVSSGIVSFSGVNVLTF
TRBJ2-5 | TRBV20-1 | CSARGGQLPLQETEYF
TRBJ2-7 | TRBV11-2 | CAGSPGTGVSHEQYF
TRBJ2-4 | TRBV11-2 | CAGSPLINGRDNIQYF
TRBJ2-3 | TRBV5-1 | CASSLIAGGTDTQYF
TRBJ2-3 | TRBV24-1 | CATSDPLQQISSTDTQYF
TRBJ1-5 | TRBV2 | CASSADRINQPQHF
TRBJ2-5 | TRBV11-2 | CTSSLSLGQGVTQYF
TRBJ1-2 | TRBV12-3/TRBV12-4 | CASTKRGRGHGYTF
TRBJ2-2 | TRBV11-2 | CASSIDRAPGELFF
TRBJ2-7 | TRBV28 | CASDSFQKRAGAPYYEQYF
TRBJ1-6 | TRBV10-3 | CAISEIGHGNSPPHF
TRBJ2-1 | TRBV29-1 | CSIDAMTSGRLGEQFF
TRBJ2-3 | TRBV24-1 | CATSDPEGTSTDTQYF
TRBJ2-1 | TRBV5-1 | CASSSRGDNELFF
TRBJ1-2 | TRBV29-1 | CSVATQPHYGYTF
TRBJ2-3 | TRBV7-2 | CAMGLASTDTQYF
TRBJ1-2 | TRBV5-1 | CASSLASGANYCYTF
TRBJ2-1 | TRBV29-1 | CSVFSRVPNEHFF
TRBJ2-1 | TRBV12-3/TRBV12-4 | CASSGAGGHLGEQFF
TRBJ2-3 | TRBV30 | CAWSVDGTRYSTDTQYF
TRBJ2-7 | TRBV6-5 | CASRLAGTYEQYF
TRBJ2-4 | TRBV6-5 | CVSSQTGWNIHYF
TRBJ2-1 | TRBV29-1 | CSVGGDSHYNEQLF
TRBJ2-7 | TRBV6-1 | CPSRTHSSGYEQYF
TRBJ1-6 | TRBV20-1 | CSARDRQTSPLHF
TRBJ2-3 | TRBV7-3 | CASTSISGTDTQYF
TRBJ2-2 | TRBV20-1 | CSASAQGTNTGELFF
TRBJ2-7 | TRBV10-1 | CACSESGRVVYF
TRBJ2-1 | TRBV7-9 | CASSRLAGGSYNEQFF
TRBJ2-2 | TRBV12-3/TRBV12-4 | CANSLSTGELFF
TRBJ2-1 | TRBV4-1 | CPSSQQDRDRSTEQFF
TRBJ2-2 | TRBV5-4 | CASSLSGGNIVELFF
TRBJ2-7 | TRBV6-5 | CASSRTCFSSYEQYF
TRBJ1-1 | TRBV5-8 | CVNSLGQGHITEAFF
TRBJ2-5 | TRBV12-3/TRBV12-4 | CATSLPIAFSVEAQYF